This T cell receptor (beta chain) was documented in a study of monozygotic twins with inflammatory bowel disease. Researchers collected over 2 ml of blood per donor. The CDR3 consists of 15 residues. Looked up from germline, CDR1 is SGHRS and CDR2 is YFSETQ. Study conclusions and caveats: Limited power may explain why concordant and discordant twins showed no difference in repertoire similarity. Telling different T cell subtypes apart from each other was not possible. With inverse Simpson as the measure, TCRbeta diversity was lower in IBD patients than in healthy co-twins.

From the 5' RACE reads, TCRdb lists one entry per CDR3 protein and no DNA. Its listing shows about 380,000 distinct CDR3 sequences. As to this clonotype: The antigen remains unidentified.

The sequenced sample consisted of blood. V usage is TRBV5-1 and J usage is TRBJ1-5. The sequence was obtained from a human donor with ulcerative colitis or Crohn's disease, or a healthy co-twin of an affected twin (not recorded which). CDR3 region: CASSLAGYSDQPQHF.